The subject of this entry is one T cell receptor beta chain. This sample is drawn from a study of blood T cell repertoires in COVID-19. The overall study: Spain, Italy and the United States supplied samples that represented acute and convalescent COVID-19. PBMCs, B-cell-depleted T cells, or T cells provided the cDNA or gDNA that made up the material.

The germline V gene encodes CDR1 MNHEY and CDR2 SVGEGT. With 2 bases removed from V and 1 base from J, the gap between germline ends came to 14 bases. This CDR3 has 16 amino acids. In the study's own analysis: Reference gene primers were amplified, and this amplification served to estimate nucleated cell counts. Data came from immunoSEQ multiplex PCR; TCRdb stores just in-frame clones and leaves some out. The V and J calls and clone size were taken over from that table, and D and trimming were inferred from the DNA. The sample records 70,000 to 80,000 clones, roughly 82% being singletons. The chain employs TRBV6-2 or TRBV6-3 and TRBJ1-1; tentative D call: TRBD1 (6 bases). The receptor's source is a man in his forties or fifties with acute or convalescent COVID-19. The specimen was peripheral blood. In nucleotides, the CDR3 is TGTGCCAGCAGTTACATTCTCGTCAGGGGGAACACTGAAGCTTTCTTT. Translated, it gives CASSYILVRGNTEAFF.